Listed below are T cell receptor beta chains from one sample, sequenced in a study of beta chain features in type 1 diabetes. Profiling relied on immunoSEQ multiplex PCR, and the TCRdb table lists in-frame clones only, not all of them. This sample carries around 240,000 clones, 9.6% of them seen once, and the ten largest clones take 0.03% to 0.04%. The specimen was naive CD4+ T cells from blood. The receptors come from a woman between 18 and 29 years old in good health. CDR3s include the opening cysteine and the closing phenylalanine or tryptophan. The order of the fields is J gene, clone size, V gene, D gene, CDR3 protein, CDR3 DNA. D genes are given only for firm matches. Size is stated for part of the rows, as once, few or many counts, or as a class when the clone is expanded.

>TRBJ2-3|-|TRBV19|-
CASCGGAVTDTQYF
TGTGCCAGTTGCGGCGGAGCGGTCACAGATACGCAGTATTTT
>TRBJ2-2|-|TRBV5-1|-
CASSSVRATGELFF
TGCGCCAGCAGCTCTGTCAGGGCCACCGGGGAGCTGTTTTTT
>TRBJ2-7|-|TRBV30|TRBD2
CAWDPGTSVSYEQYF
TGTGCCTGGGACCCCGGGACTAGCGTATCCTACGAGCAGTACTTC
>TRBJ1-1|few|TRBV2|TRBD1
CASSFDRDQPEAFF
TGTGCCAGCAGTTTCGACAGGGACCAACCGGAAGCTTTCTTT
>TRBJ1-6|-|TRBV7-6|-
CASSSGAYPLHF
TGTGCCAGCAGCTCCGGTGCATATCCCCTCCACTTT
>TRBJ2-1|few|TRBV18|TRBD2
CASSPTLAGSYNEQFF
TGTGCCAGCTCACCCACTCTAGCGGGGTCCTACAATGAGCAGTTCTTC
>TRBJ2-2|-|TRBV7-2|-
CASSLRGGPNTGELFF
TGTGCCAGCAGCTTACGAGGGGGACCGAACACCGGGGAGCTGTTTTTT
>TRBJ1-2|few|TRBV18|-
CASSPARSSGYTF
TGTGCCAGCTCACCAGCGAGGAGCTCTGGCTACACCTTC
>TRBJ1-2|-|TRBV23-1|-
CASSQSRRGDNYGYTF
TGCGCCAGCAGTCAATCGAGGCGGGGGGACAACTATGGCTACACCTTC
>TRBJ2-7|-|TRBV5-1|TRBD1
CASSLAGTGYSYEQYF
TGCGCCAGCAGCTTGGCCGGGACAGGGTACTCCTACGAGCAGTACTTC
>TRBJ2-2|-|TRBV5-4|TRBD2
CASRSGLAANTGELFF
TGTGCCAGCAGGTCAGGACTAGCGGCCAACACCGGGGAGCTGTTTTTT